The 19 T cell receptor beta chains given below trace back to one sample, sequenced in a study of blood T cell repertoires in COVID-19. The data were produced by immunoSEQ multiplex PCR, yet TCRdb's version contains in-frame clones alone and is incomplete. The data show 55,000 to 85,000 clones, more than 60% seen once. Material: peripheral blood. These receptors all come from a man aged 60 to 69 with acute or convalescent COVID-19.

The genes are TRBV25-1 and TRBJ2-7, with 8 bases lining up with TRBD1. Trimming removed 2 bases from V and 2 bases from J; junction bases left unmatched: 14. Per germline, CDR1 MGHDK and CDR2 SYGVNS. The CDR3 totals 18 residues. The CDR3 sequence: CASSENVRGQARTYEQYF. The CDR3 DNA sequence: TGTGCCAGCAGTGAAAATGTTAGGGGACAGGCAAGAACCTACGAGCAGTACTTC.

This clone was seen once. The chain joins TRBV6-1 to TRBJ2-1; D may be TRBD2 (6 bases). CDR1 and CDR2 from the germline V gene are MNHNS and SASEGT. This CDR3 contains 16 residues. Trimming took 3 bases from V and 6 from J, leaving 18 bases between them. The CDR3 loop is CASSEIGGRLGNEQFF. The CDR3 DNA follows: TGTGCCAGCAGTGAGATAGGAGGGCGCCTGGGCAATGAGCAGTTCTTC.

This clone was detected only once. This chain uses TRBV3-1 (or the pseudogene TRBV3-2) with TRBJ2-3; 8 bases align to TRBD1. V trimming: 4 bases; J trimming: 1 base; junction bases outside the gene matches: 7. The CDR3 is made up of 16 amino acids. Germline-derived CDR1 and CDR2 are LGHDT and YNNKEL (reference sequence). The CDR3 bases are TGTGCCAGCAGCCGTCCCCCGGGACAGGGCACAGATACGCAGTATTTT. This translates into CASSRPPGQGTDTQYF.

This chain joins TRBV6-1 and TRBJ2-7; TRBD2 might be the D (7 bases). The CDR3 length is 14 residues. Germline values: CDR1 MNHNS, CDR2 SASEGT. V lost 3 bases and J 7 bases, leaving 16 bases between the germline ends. CDR3 sequence (DNA): TGTGCCAGCAGTGACAGTACAGGGCGGGGGGAGCAGTACTTC. Translated: CASSDSTGRGEQYF.

This clone ranks as medium-sized. The V gene is TRBV5-1, the J gene TRBJ2-7; D perhaps matches TRBD2 (6 bases). This CDR3 is 14 amino acids long. Germline V gives CDR1 SGHRS, CDR2 YFSETQ. The V gene lost 0 bases and the J gene lost 0 bases, with 7 bases spanning the gap. The CDR3: CASSLVGGSYEQYV. The CDR3, as DNA: TGCGCCAGCAGCTTGGTCGGGGGCTCCTACGAGCAGTACGTC.

The chain links TRBV30 to TRBJ2-2; TRBD2 might be the D (5 bases). Germline CDR1 and CDR2: GTSNPN and SVGIG (reference sequence). This CDR3 is built from 14 residues. V was trimmed by 5 bases and J by 0 bases, leaving 10 bases between them. This CDR3 reads CAWARVANTGELFF. CDR3 sequence (DNA): TGTGCCTGGGCGCGGGTGGCGAACACCGGGGAGCTGTTTTTT.

V is TRBV6-1 and J is TRBJ2-5; D remains ambiguous. In germline, CDR1 is MNHNS, CDR2 SASEGT. The V gene lost 3 bases and the J gene lost 3 bases, with 8 bases spanning the gap. The CDR3 length is 13 residues. The CDR3 DNA follows: TGTGCCAGCAGTGATTTCGCAGAAGAGACCCAGTACTTC. Translated, it gives CASSDFAEETQYF.

The J gene is TRBJ1-2, the V gene TRBV19, with D possibly matching TRBD1 (5 bases). The CDR3 sequence is 14 residues long. CDR1 is LNHDA and CDR2 is SQIVND in the germline V gene (reference sequence). Trimming left V 7 bases short and J 4 bases short, with 16 bases between. Here the CDR3 reads CASTGAGQPYGYTF. In DNA form, the CDR3 reads TGTGCCAGTACGGGTGCAGGGCAACCCTATGGCTACACCTTC.

The rearrangement links TRBV9 to TRBJ2-2; TRBD2 aligns across 7 bases. This CDR3 comprises 14 residues. J was trimmed by 3 bases and V by 6 bases; bases with no gene match: 5. Germline assignment: CDR1 SGDLS and CDR2 YYNGEE. CDR3 nucleotide sequence: TGTGCCAGCACCCCTAGCGGCCACACCGGGGAGCTGTTTTTT. This codes for CASTPSGHTGELFF.

V gene TRBV19 combines with J gene TRBJ2-7; 9 bases fit TRBD2. CDR1 LNHDA and CDR2 SQIVND come from the germline V gene (reference sequence). The CDR3 runs 14 residues. The trim removed 2 bases at V and 5 bases at J, leaving 4 bases unmatched. As DNA, the CDR3 is TGTGCCAGTAGTATAATAGCGGGAGAAAACGAGCAGTACTTC. It codes for CASSIIAGENEQYF.

This clone was detected only a few times. V is TRBV6-4 and J is TRBJ2-7, with D possibly being TRBD1 (6 bases). Germline loops: CDR1 MRHNA, CDR2 SNTAGT. V lost 6 bases, J lost 6 bases, and 27 bases lay in between. This CDR3 region has 17 residues. CDR3 protein: CASRELYRASSRSEQYV. In nucleotides, the CDR3 is TGTGCCAGCAGGGAATTATACAGGGCTTCCTCGCGTAGCGAGCAGTACGTC.

The chain joins TRBV5-4 to TRBJ1-2; 7 nucleotides match TRBD1. In germline, CDR1 is SGHNT, CDR2 YYREEE (reference sequence). V trimming: 6 bases; J trimming: 4 bases; junction bases outside the gene matches: 15. This CDR3 has 16 amino acids. CDR3 DNA sequence: TGTGCCAGCAAAACGGACTTAGGGACAGACCCCTATGGCTACACCTTC. Protein sequence: CASKTDLGTDPYGYTF.

This clone has just one count. The genes are TRBV30 and TRBJ2-5; D ambiguous. The CDR3 extends over 12 amino acids. CDR1 is GTSNPN, CDR2 SVGIG, per germline (reference sequence). The germline V and J ends were trimmed by 3 bases and 2 bases, with 7 bases remaining between them. CDR3 amino acids: CAWRYSQETQYF. The CDR3 coding sequence is TGTGCCTGGAGGTACAGTCAAGAGACCCAGTACTTC.

J is TRBJ2-3 and V is TRBV2, with a possible D match to TRBD2 (5 bases). Trimming cost V 7 bases and J 5 bases, with 13 bases left between them. This CDR3 comprises 13 residues. Germline lookup yields CDR1 SNHLY and CDR2 FYNNEI. The chain's CDR3 is CASIQEVGDTQYF. The CDR3, as DNA: TGTGCCAGCATCCAGGAGGTTGGAGATACGCAGTATTTT.

J is TRBJ2-5 and V is TRBV4-1; 7 bases align to TRBD1. The CDR3 extends over 14 amino acids. The germline V gene has CDR1 MGHRA and CDR2 YSYEKL. J lost 2 bases, V lost 4 bases, and 4 bases had no gene match. The CDR3 DNA reads TGCGCCAGCAGCCCCGGACAGGATCAAGAGACCCAGTACTTC. Its protein is CASSPGQDQETQYF.

The chain has TRBV3-1 (or the pseudogene TRBV3-2) and TRBJ2-3, with 14 bases identical to TRBD2. The junction had 7 bases not matched to a gene; V was cut back by 1 base and J by 4 bases. Looked up from germline, CDR1 is LGHDT and CDR2 is YNNKEL (reference sequence). The CDR3 runs to 18 residues. DNA of the CDR3: TGTGCCAGCAGCCAAGTGTTGACTAGCGGGGGGGCCTCAGATACGCAGTATTTT. As protein: CASSQVLTSGGASDTQYF.

This clone was picked up one time. The rearrangement links TRBV19 to TRBJ2-2, with 7 bases that match TRBD2. Germline assignment: CDR1 LNHDA and CDR2 SQIVND (reference sequence). CDR3 size: 14 residues. The ends lost 1 base at V and 6 bases at J; junction bases unmatched: 2. The CDR3 bases are TGTGCCAGTAGTATAGGGCGGGGGTCCGGGGAGCTGTTTTTT. Protein product: CASSIGRGSGELFF.

The genes are TRBV27 and TRBJ1-1; tentatively, D is TRBD1 (5 bases). Germline loops: CDR1 MNHEY, CDR2 SMNVEV (reference sequence). V was shortened by 2 bases and J by 4 bases, with 14 bases between the two germline ends. The CDR3 is 15 amino acids. CDR3 amino acids: CASSLTWRGGTEAFF. DNA for the CDR3: TGTGCCAGCAGTTTAACGTGGAGGGGCGGCACTGAAGCTTTCTTT.

A few counts support this clone. This chain joins TRBV9 and TRBJ2-2, with D tentatively TRBD2 (6 bases). V was cut by 0 bases and J by 4 bases, with 16 bases left in between. There are 17 residues in the CDR3. Germline V gene sequence: CDR1 SGDLS, CDR2 YYNGEE. CDR3 nucleotides: TGTGCCAGCAGCGTAGAGCTAGCGACCTTGGGCACCGGGGAGCTGTTTTTT. It translates to CASSVELATLGTGELFF.